The 27 T cell receptor beta chains in this list originate from one sample, sequenced in a study of blood T cells in healthy people across ages. With a J-beta primer mix and a sample-barcoded 5' primer, a second PCR ran 7 to 11 cycles. TCRdb reanalysed the 5' RACE reads using MiXCR and keeps one entry per CDR3 protein. The table lists approximately 900,000 distinct CDR3 sequences, under 35% of them singletons. This same sample was also part of a study on T cells of mothers and their children.

Input material: blood. These receptors all stem from a woman aged 40 to 50 in good health.

There are many counts of this clonotype. The rearrangement links TRBV2 to TRBJ2-1; D is unclear. Between the trimmed V and J ends, which lost 7 bases and 4 bases, there was a span of 8 bases. CDR3 length: 12 amino acids. The germline V gene encodes CDR1 SNHLY and CDR2 FYNNEI. The CDR3 DNA follows: TGTGCCAGCACCGAAAAATACAATGAGCAGTTCTTC. Translated, it gives CASTEKYNEQFF.

V is TRBV7-2 and J is TRBJ2-5, with a possible D match to TRBD1 (6 bases). The CDR3 runs 13 residues. With 5 bases removed from V and 8 bases from J, the gap between germline ends came to 15 bases. CDR1 and CDR2 from the germline V gene are SGHTA and FQGNSA. CDR3 in DNA: TGTGCCAGCAGCCCGACAGGCTCCGGCACCCAGTACTTC. Translated, it gives CASSPTGSGTQYF.

This clonotype was observed a few times. The chain links TRBV10-2 to TRBJ2-7; 9 nucleotides align to TRBD2. The V and J ends lost 8 bases and 5 bases, in that order; junction bases with no gene match: 19. The CDR3 length is 17 residues. Germline V lookup: CDR1 WSHSY, CDR2 SAAADI. CDR3 loop: CASEPGSAGGLPHEQYF. DNA for the CDR3: TGCGCCAGCGAGCCGGGTTCAGCGGGAGGTCTACCCCACGAGCAGTACTTC.

Points on this clonotype: Given a much more abundant clone one base away, this may be a read error. V gene TRBV7-9 combines with J gene TRBJ1-2; D might be TRBD1 (6 bases). This CDR3 contains 16 residues. The V gene's germline CDR1 is SEHNR and CDR2 FQNEAQ (reference sequence). In nucleotides, the CDR3 is TGTGCCAGCAGCTCCGTGTCAGGGGAGGGTAACTATGGCTACATCTTC. Translating it yields CASSSVSGEGNYGYIF.

This clonotype came up a few times. This chain joins TRBV6-5 and TRBJ1-2; 9 nucleotides align to TRBD1. V was pared by 6 bases and J by 1 base, with 6 bases of the junction left unmatched. The CDR3 spans 15 residues. Germline values: CDR1 MNHEY, CDR2 SVGAGI. The CDR3 spells CASSRTGANNYGYTF. Here the CDR3 DNA reads TGTGCCAGCAGCCGGACAGGGGCGAATAACTATGGCTACACCTTC.

The chain combines TRBV30 with TRBJ1-1; no definite D call. V was pared by 2 bases and J by 6 bases, with 10 bases between. This CDR3 is built from 12 residues. Per the germline V gene, CDR1 is GTSNPN and CDR2 is SVGIG (reference sequence). CDR3 loop: CAWSRQVAEAFF. CDR3 nucleotide sequence: TGTGCCTGGAGTCGGCAGGTCGCTGAAGCTTTCTTT. Supplemented by reference TRBV30 and TRBJ1-1, the full variable domain reads SQTIHQWPATLVQPVGSPLSLECTVEGTSNPNLYWYRQAAGRGLQLLFYSVGIGQISSEVPQNLSASRPQDRQFILSSKKLLLSDSGFYLCAWSRQVAEAFFGQGTRLTVV.

This clonotype has at least ten counts. The chain couples TRBV7-2 to TRBJ2-7; 8 bases match TRBD1. CDR1 and CDR2 (germline): SGHTA, FQGNSA. Unmatched junction bases numbered 2, after V lost 4 bases and J lost 0 bases. CDR3 size: 14 residues. The CDR3 DNA reads TGTGCCAGCAGCTGGACAGGGCCCTCCTACGAGCAGTACTTC. This encodes CASSWTGPSYEQYF.

Note on this clonotype: Compared with germline, one end of the junction differs, possibly owing to a read error. V is TRBV30 and J is TRBJ2-7; D possibly uses TRBD1 or TRBD2 (6 bases each). The last part of the DNA fits TRBJ2-4 better; the J call may be wrong. The CDR3 loop spans 15 amino acids. Germline loops: CDR1 GTSNPN, CDR2 SVGIG (reference sequence). The DNA of the CDR3 is TGTGCCCGGAGTGTAATTGGGGGGCGCTTCTCCATTCAGTACTTC. Its protein product is CARSVIGGRFSIQYF.

This clonotype has a handful of counts. This chain links TRBV6-5 with TRBJ2-7, with D perhaps matching TRBD1 (5 bases). CDR1 is MNHEY and CDR2 is SVGAGI in the germline V gene. The V end lost 3 bases, the J end lost 2 bases, and 17 bases lay between the germline ends. This CDR3 contains 16 residues. The DNA of the CDR3 is TGTGCCAGCAGTTATCAGGGAACCATGATCCCCTACGAGCAGTACTTC. This gives the protein CASSYQGTMIPYEQYF.

This clonotype was recorded many times. Here the CDR3 DNA reads TGTGCCAGCAGTTTCGGGGTTAACTATGGCTACACCTTC. Translation: CASSFGVNYGYTF. The chain is built from TRBV6-5 and TRBJ1-2; D unresolved. From germline, CDR1 is MNHEY and CDR2 SVGAGI. Trimming stripped 4 bases from V and 1 base from J, with 7 bases between. CDR3 length: 13 residues.

This clonotype was seen only a few times. The rearrangement uses TRBV7-2 and TRBJ1-6; no reliable D call. The CDR3 is 15 amino acids. Looked up from germline, CDR1 is SGHTA and CDR2 is FQGNSA. Trimming stripped 1 base from V and 7 bases from J, with 11 bases between. The CDR3 DNA reads TGTGCCAGCAGCTTAGATAGAGAAAGAAATTCACCCCTCCACTTT. Protein: CASSLDRERNSPLHF.

The rearrangement uses TRBV4-2 and TRBJ1-6; D not resolved. Trimming stripped 1 base from V and 5 bases from J, with 9 bases between. The CDR3 covers 15 residues. The germline gives CDR1 LGHNA, CDR2 YNFKEQ. CDR3 DNA sequence: TGTGCCAGCAGCCAAGTGGGAGGGCATAATTCACCCCTCCACTTT. Translated: CASSQVGGHNSPLHF.

The chain is built from TRBV27 and TRBJ1-2; unclear D gene. V was shortened by 0 bases and J by 0 bases, with 5 bases between the two germline ends. This CDR3 has 14 amino acids. Per germline, CDR1 MNHEY and CDR2 SMNVEV (reference sequence). The CDR3 coding sequence is TGTGCCAGCAGTTTATCGCATGCTAACTATGGCTACACCTTC. Protein: CASSLSHANYGYTF.

The chain couples TRBV12-3 or TRBV12-4 to TRBJ2-5, with 8 bases aligning to TRBD1. The CDR3 loop spans 13 amino acids. V lost 9 bases and J lost 11; bases outside the gene matches: 14. The CDR3 bases are TGTGCCAGTAGCCCCGGGCAGGGGGCATCGCAGTACTTC. Protein product: CASSPGQGASQYF.

The chain joins TRBV28 to TRBJ2-7; 8 bases fit TRBD1. Germline V gene lookup returns CDR1 MDHEN and CDR2 SYDVKM. CDR3 length: 14 residues. The J segment lost 4 bases and the V segment lost 7 bases, leaving 9 bases of the junction unmatched. The CDR3 protein is CASTQLDRDYEQYF. CDR3 coding DNA: TGTGCCAGCACCCAGTTGGACAGGGATTACGAGCAGTACTTC.

This clonotype has ten or more counts. V and J are TRBV7-2 and TRBJ1-6, with D unresolved. This CDR3 spans 17 amino acids. Germline V CDR1 and CDR2: SGHTA, FQGNSA. Trimming removed 1 base from V and 10 bases from J, with 20 bases in between. DNA for the CDR3: TGTGCCAGCAGCTTAGTCCCCGACGGATCGACGGGGTCACCCCTCCACTTT. It translates to CASSLVPDGSTGSPLHF.

This clonotype was seen only a few times. CDR3 sequence: CANKKGQGRYGYTF. DNA for the CDR3: TGTGCCAACAAAAAGGGACAGGGGAGGTATGGCTACACCTTC. The genes are TRBV12-3 or TRBV12-4 and TRBJ1-2; the match to TRBD1 covers 10 bases. V was pared by 10 bases and J by 5 bases, with 10 bases of the junction left unmatched. This CDR3 is built from 14 residues.

This clonotype was seen only a few times. The rearrangement joins TRBV28 to TRBJ1-1, with D possibly TRBD1 on 6 matching bases. Trimming left V 6 bases short and J 0 bases short, with 14 bases between. The CDR3 has 15 residues. Germline V CDR1 and CDR2: MDHEN, SYDVKM. The CDR3 loop is CASRQQGSMNTEAFF. The CDR3 region has the DNA TGTGCCAGCAGACAACAGGGAAGCATGAACACTGAAGCTTTCTTT.

The chain combines TRBV25-1 with TRBJ1-4; no reliable D call. V dropped 2 bases and J dropped 0 bases, with 10 bases sitting between them. The CDR3 contains 16 residues. The germline CDR1 and CDR2 sequences are MGHDK and SYGVNS. DNA of the CDR3: TGTGCCAGCAGTGAAGGTATAACTGCAACTAATGAAAAACTGTTTTTT. This translates into CASSEGITATNEKLFF. Drawing the rest from reference TRBV25-1 and TRBJ1-4, the complete variable domain is EADIYQTPRYLVIGTGKKITLECSQTMGHDKMYWYQQDPGMELHLIHYSYGVNSTEKGDLSSESTVSRIRTEHFPLTLESARPSHTSQYLCASSEGITATNEKLFFGSGTQLSVL.

This clonotype has only a few counts. The chain recombines TRBV12-3 or TRBV12-4 with TRBJ2-6; either TRBD1 or TRBD2 may supply D (5 bases each). CDR3 length equals 16 residues. V lost 7 bases and J 0 bases, leaving 13 bases between the germline ends. CDR3 nucleotide sequence: TGTGCCAGCATCTGGGGACGCCCCTCTGGGGCCAACGTCCTGACTTTC. Translated: CASIWGRPSGANVLTF.

This chain links TRBV29-1 with TRBJ2-2; D possibly matches TRBD1 or TRBD2 (5 bases each). The CDR3 runs 13 residues. Germline lookup yields CDR1 SQVTM and CDR2 ANQGSEA. Trimming removed 6 bases at V and 2 bases at J, with 10 bases between. CDR3 coding DNA: TGCAGCGTGGGACGGGATAACACCGGGGAGCTGTTTTTT. Protein product: CSVGRDNTGELFF.

With respect to this clonotype: A read error may explain this, as a much larger clone is one base away. The gene calls are TRBV6-1 and TRBJ1-4, with unresolved D. The germline V gene encodes CDR1 MNHNS and CDR2 SASEGT. V was shortened by 6 bases and J by 9 bases, with 23 bases between the two germline ends. The length of the CDR3 is 16 residues. The CDR3 nucleotides read TGTGCCAGCAGCGACGGAGGCAGAACCAGGAATAAAAAACTGTTTTTT. Protein product: CASSDGGRTRNKKLFF.

The chain employs TRBV3-1 and TRBJ2-7; no clear D. V lost 0 bases, J lost 0 bases, and 12 bases lay in between. The V gene's germline CDR1 is LGHDT and CDR2 YNNKEL (reference sequence). This CDR3 has 16 residues. The CDR3 nucleotides are TGTGCCAGCAGCCAAGATCCGGCAGCTTCCTCCTACGAGCAGTACTTC. It encodes CASSQDPAASSYEQYF.

This clonotype was recorded many times. The rearrangement links TRBV7-8 to TRBJ2-1; D is uncertain. CDR1 is SGHVS and CDR2 is FQNEAQ in the germline V gene. CDR3 length equals 12 residues. V lost 8 bases and J lost 7, with 12 bases in between. For the CDR3, the DNA is TGTGCCAGCGCCATTGAGCCGAATGAGCAGTTCTTC. Translated, it gives CASAIEPNEQFF.

This clonotype appeared many times. The genes are TRBV7-2 and TRBJ1-3; D is uncertain. The V and J ends lost 1 base and 8 bases respectively, with 12 bases between them. CDR1 is SGHTA, CDR2 FQGNSA, per germline. This CDR3 has 14 residues. The CDR3 DNA reads TGTGCCAGCAGCTTAGACAGTGGTAGTTACACCATATATTTT. Protein: CASSLDSGSYTIYF.

This clonotype was found a few times. The chain combines TRBV2 with TRBJ1-5, with D unclear. Germline V gene sequence: CDR1 SNHLY, CDR2 FYNNEI. The V end lost 7 bases, the J end lost 2 bases, and 6 bases lay between the germline ends. This CDR3 is 12 amino acids long. CDR3: CASNRGNQPQHF. The CDR3, as DNA: TGTGCCAGCAACCGGGGCAATCAGCCCCAGCATTTT. The variable domain in full, completed from reference TRBV2 and TRBJ1-5, reads EPEVTQTPSHQVTQMGQEVILRCVPISNHLYFYWYRQILGQKVEFLVSFYNNEISEKSEIFDDQFSVERPDGSNFTLKIRSTKLEDSAMYFCASNRGNQPQHFGDGTRLSIL.

At least ten counts were recorded for this clonotype. J is TRBJ2-1 and V is TRBV7-2; D may be TRBD1 (5 bases). This CDR3 has 11 amino acids. Trimming left V 5 bases short and J 10 bases short, with 9 bases between. The germline V gene encodes CDR1 SGHTA and CDR2 FQGNSA. Here the CDR3 reads CASSTAGEQFF. The CDR3 DNA sequence: TGTGCCAGCAGCACCGCAGGGGAGCAGTTCTTC.